This T cell receptor (beta chain) derives from a study of response to subunit inactivated influenza vaccine. Study-wide points: Each seasonal flu vaccination may recruit only limited new T cells, authors suggested.

About this clonotype itself: Its antigen is currently unknown.

MiXCR, run by TCRdb on the RT-PCR reads, gives a single entry per CDR3 protein. Of about 160,000 distinct CDR3 sequences detected, about 10% appear once; the ten largest clones hold 35% to 40%. Germline V CDR1 and CDR2: LNHDA, SQIVND (reference sequence). This CDR3 is built from 15 residues. The V gene end was trimmed by 3 bases and the J gene end by 3 bases; junction bases not matched to a gene: 7. The sample in question was CD8+ T cells sorted from PBMCs, obtained 23 months after vaccination. The chain joins TRBV19 to TRBJ1-1; TRBD1 agrees at 7 bases. The TCR sequence derives from a man aged 50-75 years who received an inactivated influenza vaccine. The CDR3 sequence: CASSIWGGGDTEAFF. Written as DNA, the CDR3 is TGTGCCAGTAGTATCTGGGGAGGGGGCGACACTGAAGCTTTCTTT.